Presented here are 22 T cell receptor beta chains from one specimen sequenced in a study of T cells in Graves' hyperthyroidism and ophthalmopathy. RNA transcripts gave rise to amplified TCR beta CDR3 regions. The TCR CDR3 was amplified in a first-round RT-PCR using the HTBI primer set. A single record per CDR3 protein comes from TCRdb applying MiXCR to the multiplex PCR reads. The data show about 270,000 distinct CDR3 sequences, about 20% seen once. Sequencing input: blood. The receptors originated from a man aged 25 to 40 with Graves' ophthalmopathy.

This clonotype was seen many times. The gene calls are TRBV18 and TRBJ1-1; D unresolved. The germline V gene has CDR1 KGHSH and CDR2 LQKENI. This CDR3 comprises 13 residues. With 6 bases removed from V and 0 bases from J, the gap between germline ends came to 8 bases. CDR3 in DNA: TGTGCCAGCTCCCTACTTTTGAACACTGAAGCTTTCTTT. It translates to CASSLLLNTEAFF. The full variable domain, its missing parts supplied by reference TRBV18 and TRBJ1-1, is NAGVMQNPRHLVRRRGQEARLRCSPMKGHSHVYWYRQLPEEGLKFMVYLQKENIIDESGMPKERFSAEFPKEGPSILRIQQVVRGDSAAYFCASSLLLNTEAFFGQGTRLTVV.

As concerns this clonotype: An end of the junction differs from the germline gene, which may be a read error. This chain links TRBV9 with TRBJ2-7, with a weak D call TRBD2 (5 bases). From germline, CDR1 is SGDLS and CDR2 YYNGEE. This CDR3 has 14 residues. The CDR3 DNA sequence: TGTGCCAACAGCGGAGGACCCTCTGGCTACGAGCAGTACTTC. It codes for CANSGGPSGYEQYF.

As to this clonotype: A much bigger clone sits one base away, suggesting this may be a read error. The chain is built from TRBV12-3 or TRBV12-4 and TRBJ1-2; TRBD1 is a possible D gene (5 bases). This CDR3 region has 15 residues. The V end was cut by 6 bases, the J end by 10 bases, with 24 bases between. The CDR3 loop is CASSPIMGGRLDYTF. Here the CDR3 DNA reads TGTGCCAGCAGCCCAATCATGGGGGGGAGGCTTGACTACACCTTC.

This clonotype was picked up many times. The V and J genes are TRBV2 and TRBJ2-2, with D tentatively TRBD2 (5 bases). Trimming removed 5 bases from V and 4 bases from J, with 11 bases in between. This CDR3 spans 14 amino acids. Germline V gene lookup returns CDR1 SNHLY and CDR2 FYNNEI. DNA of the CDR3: TGTGCCAGCAGTTACGCGACTACCACCGGGGAGCTGTTTTTT. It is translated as CASSYATTTGELFF.

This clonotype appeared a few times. The CDR3 region is CAMGQGSYNEQFF. CDR3 nucleotide sequence: TGTGCCATGGGACAGGGTTCCTACAATGAGCAGTTCTTC. This chain uses TRBV10-3 with TRBJ2-1, with 9 bases identical to TRBD1. The CDR3 loop spans 13 amino acids. The germline V gene has CDR1 ENHRY and CDR2 SYGVKD. With V trimmed by 9 bases and J by 1 base, 1 base remained unmatched.

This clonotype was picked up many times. In DNA, the CDR3 is TGCGCCAGCAGCTTGGAAATGGCGGGGGGCTACACCTTC. It codes for CASSLEMAGGYTF. V is TRBV5-1 and J is TRBJ1-2, with no clear D. The V and J ends lost 0 bases and 8 bases respectively, with 11 bases between them. The length of the CDR3 is 13 residues. Germline values: CDR1 SGHRS, CDR2 YFSETQ.

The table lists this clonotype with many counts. This CDR3 reads CSADSGSSYEQYF. The CDR3 DNA is TGCAGTGCCGATAGCGGGAGCTCCTACGAGCAGTACTTC. The chain uses TRBV20-1 and TRBJ2-7; 9 nucleotides line up with TRBD2. This CDR3 is built from 13 residues. The germline V gene has CDR1 DFQATT and CDR2 SNEGSKA (reference sequence). The V gene end was trimmed by 6 bases and the J gene end by 0 bases; junction bases not matched to a gene: 3.

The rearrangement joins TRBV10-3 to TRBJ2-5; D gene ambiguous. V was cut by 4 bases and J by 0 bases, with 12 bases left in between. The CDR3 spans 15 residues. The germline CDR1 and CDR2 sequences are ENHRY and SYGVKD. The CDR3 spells CAISVTGRDQETQYF. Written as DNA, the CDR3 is TGTGCCATCAGTGTCACTGGACGAGACCAAGAGACCCAGTACTTC.

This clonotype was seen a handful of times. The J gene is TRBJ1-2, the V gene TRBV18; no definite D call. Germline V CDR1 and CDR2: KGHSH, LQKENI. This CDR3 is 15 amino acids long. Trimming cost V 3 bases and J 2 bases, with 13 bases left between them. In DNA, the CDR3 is TGTGCCAGCTCACCCGGTTCGAGGACGAACTATGGCTACACCTTC. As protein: CASSPGSRTNYGYTF. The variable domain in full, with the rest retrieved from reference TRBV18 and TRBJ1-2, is NAGVMQNPRHLVRRRGQEARLRCSPMKGHSHVYWYRQLPEEGLKFMVYLQKENIIDESGMPKERFSAEFPKEGPSILRIQQVVRGDSAAYFCASSPGSRTNYGYTFGSGTRLTVV.

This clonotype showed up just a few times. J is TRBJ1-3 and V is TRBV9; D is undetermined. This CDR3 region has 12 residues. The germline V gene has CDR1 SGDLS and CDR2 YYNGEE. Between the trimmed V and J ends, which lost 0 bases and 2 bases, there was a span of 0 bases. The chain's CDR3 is CASSVAGNTIYF. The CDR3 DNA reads TGTGCCAGCAGCGTAGCTGGAAACACCATATATTTT.

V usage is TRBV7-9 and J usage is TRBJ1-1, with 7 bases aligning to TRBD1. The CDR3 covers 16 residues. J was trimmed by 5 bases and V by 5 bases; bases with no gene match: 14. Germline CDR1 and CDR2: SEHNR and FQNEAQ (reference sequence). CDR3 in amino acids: CASSPLGLTGRTEAFF. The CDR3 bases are TGTGCCAGCAGCCCCCTGGGATTGACAGGGAGGACTGAAGCTTTCTTT.

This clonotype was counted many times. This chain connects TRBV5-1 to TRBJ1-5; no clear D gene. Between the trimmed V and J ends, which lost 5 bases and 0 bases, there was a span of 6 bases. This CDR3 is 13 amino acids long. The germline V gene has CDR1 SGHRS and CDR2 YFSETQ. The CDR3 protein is CASRYSSNQPQHF. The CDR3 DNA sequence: TGCGCCAGCAGGTATAGTAGCAATCAGCCCCAGCATTTT.

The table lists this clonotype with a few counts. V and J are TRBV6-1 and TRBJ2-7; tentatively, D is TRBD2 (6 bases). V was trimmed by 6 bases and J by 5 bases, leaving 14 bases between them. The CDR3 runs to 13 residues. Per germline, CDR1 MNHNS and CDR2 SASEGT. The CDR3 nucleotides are TGTGCCAGCAGCTCCGTGCGGGGAAACGAGCAGTACTTC. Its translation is CASSSVRGNEQYF.

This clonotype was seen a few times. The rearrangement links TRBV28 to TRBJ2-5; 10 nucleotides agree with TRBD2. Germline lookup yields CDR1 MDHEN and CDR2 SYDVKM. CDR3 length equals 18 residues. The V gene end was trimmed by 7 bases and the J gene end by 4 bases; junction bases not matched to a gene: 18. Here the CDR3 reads CASTFSKSAGGSGETQYF. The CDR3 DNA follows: TGTGCCAGCACTTTCTCCAAGTCAGCGGGAGGGAGCGGAGAGACCCAGTACTTC.

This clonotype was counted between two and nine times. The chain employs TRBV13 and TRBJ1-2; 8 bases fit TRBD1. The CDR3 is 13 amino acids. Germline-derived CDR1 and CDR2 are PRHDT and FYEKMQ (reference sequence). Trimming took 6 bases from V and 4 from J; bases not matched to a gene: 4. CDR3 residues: CASSTGQVYGYTF. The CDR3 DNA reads TGTGCCAGCAGTACGGGACAGGTCTATGGCTACACCTTC.

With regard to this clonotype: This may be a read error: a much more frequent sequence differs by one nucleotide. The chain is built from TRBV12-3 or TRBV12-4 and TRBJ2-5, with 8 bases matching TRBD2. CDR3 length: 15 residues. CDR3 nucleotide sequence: TGTGCCAACAGTACGGGACTAGGGGTCGGGTCGGCCCAGTACTTC. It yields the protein CANSTGLGVGSAQYF.

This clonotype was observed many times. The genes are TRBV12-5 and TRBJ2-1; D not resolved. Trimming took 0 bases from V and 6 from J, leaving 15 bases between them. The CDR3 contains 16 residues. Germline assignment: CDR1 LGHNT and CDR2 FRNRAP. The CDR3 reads CASGLVLSANFNEQFF. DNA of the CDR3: TGTGCTAGTGGTTTGGTACTATCGGCCAATTTCAATGAGCAGTTCTTC. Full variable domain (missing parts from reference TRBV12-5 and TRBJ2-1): DARVTQTPRHKVTEMGQEVTMRCQPILGHNTVFWYRQTMMQGLELLAYFRNRAPLDDSGMPKDRFSAEMPDATLATLKIQPSEPRDSAVYFCASGLVLSANFNEQFFGPGTRLTVL.

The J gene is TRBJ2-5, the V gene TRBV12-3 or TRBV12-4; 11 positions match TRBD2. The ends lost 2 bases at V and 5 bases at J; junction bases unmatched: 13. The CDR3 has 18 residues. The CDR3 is CASSLIRASGRLGETQYF. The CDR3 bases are TGTGCCAGCAGTTTAATTCGGGCTAGCGGGAGGCTCGGGGAGACCCAGTACTTC.

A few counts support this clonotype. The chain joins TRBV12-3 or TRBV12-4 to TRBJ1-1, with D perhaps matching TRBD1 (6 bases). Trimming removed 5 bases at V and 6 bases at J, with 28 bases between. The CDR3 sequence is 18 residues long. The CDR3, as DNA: TGTGCCAGCAGTCCCCGAGGGGGGGCGCCCCGGAAAAGCTCTGAAGCTTTCTTT. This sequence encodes CASSPRGGAPRKSSEAFF.

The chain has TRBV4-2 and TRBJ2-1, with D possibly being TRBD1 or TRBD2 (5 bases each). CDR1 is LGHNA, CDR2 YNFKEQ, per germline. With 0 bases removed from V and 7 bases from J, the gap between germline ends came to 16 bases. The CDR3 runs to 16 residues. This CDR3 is CASSQDRGRGANEQFF. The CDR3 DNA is TGTGCCAGCAGCCAAGATCGGGGAAGGGGCGCGAATGAGCAGTTCTTC.

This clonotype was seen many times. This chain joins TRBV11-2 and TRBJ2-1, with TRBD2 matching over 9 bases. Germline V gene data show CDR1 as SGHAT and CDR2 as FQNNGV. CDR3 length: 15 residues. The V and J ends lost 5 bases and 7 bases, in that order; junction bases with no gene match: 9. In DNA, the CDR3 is TGTGCCAGCAGCCCGGCCGCGGGAGGGGTTAATGAGCAGTTCTTC. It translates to CASSPAAGGVNEQFF.

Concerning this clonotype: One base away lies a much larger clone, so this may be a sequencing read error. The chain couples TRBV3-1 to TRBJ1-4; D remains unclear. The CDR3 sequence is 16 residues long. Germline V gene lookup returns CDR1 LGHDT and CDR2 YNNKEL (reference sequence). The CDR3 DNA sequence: TGTGCCAGCAGCCAACTACCACTCGGGAGTAATGAAAAACCGTTTTTT. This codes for CASSQLPLGSNEKPFF.